The 9 T cell receptor beta chains given below trace back to one sample, sequenced in a study of post-analysis software for immune sequencing data (dated by TCRdb to between 2015 and 2016). Libraries were constructed by PCR. The instrument was an Illumina HiSeq 2500. Unique molecular identifiers were incorporated into TCR beta cDNA libraries to reduce PCR and sequencing biases. TCRdb handled the public reads itself, with Q25 trimming in fastp and clone calling in MiXCR, and kept productive beta chains. Each entry merges the rows of one CDR3 protein and shows their most common DNA and genes. This sample gives some 160,000 distinct CDR3 sequences in total; around 36% of them show up just once. Roughly 28% of the sample belongs to the ten largest clones. The sample's time point label, decoded: second blood draw from one MS patient after hematopoietic stem cell transplantation. Sequencing used blood, obtained after autologous hematopoietic stem cell transplantation. The receptors derive from a girl under 18 with multiple sclerosis. Donor details come from another sample of the same person, matched by shared clones.

This chain uses TRBV12-3 or TRBV12-4 with TRBJ2-5; 9 nucleotides match TRBD2. V lost 7 bases, J lost 11 bases, and 17 bases stayed unmatched. The CDR3 is made up of 15 amino acids. In DNA form, the CDR3 reads TGTGCCAGCAATCTCGGCGGGAGGGCCTCTGGTGAGCAGTACTTC. This sequence encodes CASNLGGRASGEQYF.

A few counts support this clonotype. The chain uses TRBV4-3 and TRBJ1-5; D is ambiguous. Germline lookup yields CDR1 LGHNA and CDR2 YSLEER. This CDR3 has 14 amino acids. V lost 5 bases and J lost 5, with 13 bases in between. The DNA of the CDR3 is TGCGCCAGCAGCTCCTTCCCCCGAGATCAGCCCCAGCATTTT. It yields the protein CASSSFPRDQPQHF.

The gene calls are TRBV20-1 and TRBJ2-1; 10 bases agree with TRBD2. CDR1 is DFQATT and CDR2 is SNEGSKA in the germline V gene (reference sequence). There are 15 residues in the CDR3. V lost 6 bases, J lost 3 bases, and 8 bases stayed unmatched. The CDR3 bases are TGCAGTGCCCTAGTACGGACTAGCGGCTACAATGAGCAGTTCTTC. Its translation: CSALVRTSGYNEQFF.

This clonotype was seen a handful of times. The rearrangement links TRBV20-1 to TRBJ2-3; D might be TRBD2 (6 bases). Germline V gene lookup returns CDR1 DFQATT and CDR2 SNEGSKA (reference sequence). V was clipped by 6 bases and J by 1 base, with 20 bases between them. This CDR3 region has 16 residues. This CDR3 is CSAPTESGLGTDTQYF. The CDR3 bases are TGCAGTGCCCCCACAGAGAGCGGGCTGGGCACAGATACGCAGTATTTT.

Concerning this clonotype: This may stem from a read error, because a much larger clone lies one nucleotide away. The chain employs TRBV18 and TRBJ2-5; 14 positions agree with TRBD2. The J call may be faulty, since TRBJ2-7 better matches the DNA end. The CDR3 runs 18 residues. Germline V gene lookup returns CDR1 KGHSH and CDR2 LQKENI. The CDR3 nucleotides are TGTGCCAGCTCACTACTGCCGGGACTAGCGGGAGAGAGAAACGAGCAGTACTTC. This gives the protein CASSLLPGLAGERNEQYF.

The rearrangement links TRBV27 to TRBJ1-4, with 7 bases aligning to TRBD1. The CDR3 is 15 amino acids. J was trimmed by 1 base and V by 5 bases; bases with no gene match: 4. From germline, CDR1 is MNHEY and CDR2 SMNVEV (reference sequence). The CDR3 DNA follows: TGTGCCAGCAGTCGACAGGGCCAAACTAATGAAAAACTGTTTTTT. Protein product: CASSRQGQTNEKLFF.

The rearrangement uses TRBV2 and TRBJ2-5, with D perhaps TRBD2 (7 bases). The DNA end favors TRBJ2-7, so the J call may be wrong. The germline V gene has CDR1 SNHLY and CDR2 FYNNEI. CDR3 length equals 14 residues. CDR3 residues: CASSSSGGGYEQYF. DNA of the CDR3: TGTGCCAGCAGTTCTAGCGGAGGGGGCTACGAGCAGTACTTC.

This clonotype was counted once. A much larger clone lies one base from this, so it may be a read error. The DNA of the CDR3 is TGTGCCAGCAGCTTAGGGCCAAAGTATGGCTACACCTTC. Translation: CASSLGPKYGYTF. This rearrangement joins TRBV7-2 to TRBJ1-2; D is unresolved. The CDR3 spans 13 residues. The germline CDR1 and CDR2 sequences are SGHTA and FQGNSA. Deletions cut 1 base from V and 5 bases from J, with 8 bases between.

The chain has TRBV28 and TRBJ1-2; D remains ambiguous. CDR3 length: 13 residues. The V end was cut by 0 bases, the J end by 7 bases, with 9 bases between. Germline CDR1 is MDHEN and CDR2 is SYDVKM. The CDR3 DNA reads as TGTGCCAGCAGTTTATGGAGGGCTGGTGGCTACACCTTC. Its protein product is CASSLWRAGGYTF.